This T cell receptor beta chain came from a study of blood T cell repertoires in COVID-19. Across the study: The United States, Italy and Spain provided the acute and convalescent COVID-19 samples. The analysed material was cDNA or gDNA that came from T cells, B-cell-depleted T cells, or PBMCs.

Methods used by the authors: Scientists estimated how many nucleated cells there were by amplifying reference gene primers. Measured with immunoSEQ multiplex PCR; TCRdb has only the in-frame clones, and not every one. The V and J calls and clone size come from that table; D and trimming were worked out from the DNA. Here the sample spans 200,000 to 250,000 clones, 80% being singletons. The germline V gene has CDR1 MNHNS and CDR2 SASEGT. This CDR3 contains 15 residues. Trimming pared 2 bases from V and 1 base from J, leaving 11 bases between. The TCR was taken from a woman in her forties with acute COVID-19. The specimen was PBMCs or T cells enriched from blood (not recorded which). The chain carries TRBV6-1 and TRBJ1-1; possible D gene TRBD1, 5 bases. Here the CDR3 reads CASSESRQTNTEAFF. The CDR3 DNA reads TGTGCCAGCAGTGAATCGAGACAGACGAACACTGAAGCTTTCTTT.